This TCR beta chain was identified in a study of control samples from healthy donors and cancer patients. Trimming removed 7 bases from V and 7 bases from J; junction bases left unmatched: 16. Germline V gene data show CDR1 as ENHRY and CDR2 as SYGVKD. The CDR3 consists of 16 residues. Profiling relied on immunoSEQ multiplex PCR, and the TCRdb table lists in-frame clones only, not all of them. This sample carries about 83,000 clones, 91% of them seen once, and the ten largest clones take approximately 15%. The rearrangement uses TRBV10-3 and TRBJ2-1; 7 positions match TRBD1. The receptor's source is a man under 40 in good health. Input material: blood. CDR3 in DNA: TGTGCCATCACCCCACACGGGACAGAATCACTTAATGAGCAGTTCTTC. Translation gives CAITPHGTESLNEQFF.